The 18 T cell receptor beta chains below all came from one sample that was sequenced in a study of graft-versus-host responses after intestinal transplantation. Only in-frame clones appear in the TCRdb table, and some are missing; sequencing was by immunoSEQ multiplex PCR. The table shows some 41,000 clones, with about nine tenths occurring only once. The sample in question was PBMCs, obtained almost 270 days after transplant. The receptors shown here come from a human patient who received an intestinal transplant, so some T cells may come from the graft donor.

The V and J genes are TRBV2 and TRBJ1-2, with TRBD1 matching over 7 bases. Looked up from germline, CDR1 is SNHLY and CDR2 is FYNNEI. This CDR3 is 15 amino acids long. The trim removed 8 bases at V and 5 bases at J, leaving 14 bases unmatched. The CDR3 spells CASPKGGGRGYGYTF. The CDR3 nucleotides are TGTGCCAGCCCCAAGGGAGGGGGCCGAGGATATGGCTACACCTTC. Full variable domain (rest looked up from reference TRBV2 and TRBJ1-2): EPEVTQTPSHQVTQMGQEVILRCVPISNHLYFYWYRQILGQKVEFLVSFYNNEISEKSEIFDDQFSVERPDGSNFTLKIRSTKLEDSAMYFCASPKGGGRGYGYTFGSGTRLTVV.

J is TRBJ2-7 and V is TRBV27, with a tentative D call TRBD1 (5 bases). The germline V and J ends were trimmed by 2 bases and 3 bases, with 11 bases remaining between them. The CDR3 spans 14 residues. CDR1 is MNHEY and CDR2 is SMNVEV in the germline V gene (reference sequence). The chain's CDR3 is CASSLGAGNYEQYF. CDR3 bases: TGTGCCAGCAGTTTAGGGGCAGGTAACTACGAGCAGTACTTC.

CDR3 DNA sequence: TGTGCCAGCAGCATACCCTTATTCTACGAGCAGTACTTC. This codes for CASSIPLFYEQYF. The rearrangement links TRBV7-9 to TRBJ2-7; D not certain. CDR3 length equals 13 residues. Germline lookup yields CDR1 SEHNR and CDR2 FQNEAQ (reference sequence). V was clipped by 5 bases and J by 3 bases, with 11 bases between them.

V gene TRBV25-1 combines with J gene TRBJ2-2; D perhaps matches TRBD2 (6 bases). CDR1 is MGHDK, CDR2 SYGVNS, per germline. Trimming took 7 bases from V and 6 from J, leaving 9 bases between them. The CDR3 runs to 12 residues. This chain's CDR3 is CASTWGAGELFF. DNA of the CDR3: TGTGCCAGCACGTGGGGGGCCGGGGAGCTGTTTTTT.

The chain uses TRBV7-9 and TRBJ2-3; D is possibly TRBD2 (5 bases). This CDR3 is built from 16 residues. V shed 6 bases and J shed 2 bases, with 18 bases lying between them. Germline CDR1 reads SEHNR; CDR2 reads FQNEAQ (reference sequence). CDR3 DNA sequence: TGTGCCAGCAGTACTAACCCCCCGGGGTTCACAGATACGCAGTATTTT. Its translation: CASSTNPPGFTDTQYF.

The rearrangement uses TRBV11-2 and TRBJ2-5; TRBD2 might be the D (5 bases). The CDR3 spans 12 residues. Trimming removed 5 bases at V and 5 bases at J, with 9 bases between. Germline-derived CDR1 and CDR2 are SGHAT and FQNNGV. CDR3 region: CASSPRGETQYF. The CDR3 DNA reads TGTGCCAGCAGCCCCCGAGGGGAGACCCAGTACTTC.

The genes are TRBV6-6 and TRBJ2-7; tentatively, D is TRBD1 (6 bases). V was shortened by 2 bases and J by 1 base, with 15 bases between the two germline ends. Germline V CDR1 and CDR2: MNHNY, SVGAGI (reference sequence). The CDR3 has 16 amino acids. The CDR3 bases are TGTGCCAGCAGTTACCGTGGACAGATGGGATCCTACGAGCAGTACTTC. Protein: CASSYRGQMGSYEQYF.

V gene TRBV6-5 combines with J gene TRBJ1-1; TRBD1 is a possible D gene (5 bases). Germline CDR1 MNHEY, CDR2 SVGAGI. The CDR3 has 13 residues. Trimming removed 6 bases at V and 0 bases at J, with 8 bases between. CDR3 sequence (DNA): TGTGCCAGCAGAACCAGGGTGAACACTGAAGCTTTCTTT. This translates into CASRTRVNTEAFF.

This clone has a single count. The rearrangement links TRBV10-2 to TRBJ1-5; tentatively, D is TRBD1 (5 bases). CDR3 size: 13 residues. Between the trimmed V and J ends, which lost 5 bases and 4 bases, there was a span of 9 bases. The germline CDR1 and CDR2 sequences are WSHSY and SAAADI. CDR3 DNA: TGCGCCAGCAGTCGGGACTTAAATCAGCCCCAGCATTTT. Protein product: CASSRDLNQPQHF.

The J gene is TRBJ1-4, the V gene TRBV7-9; no firm D call. Between the trimmed V and J ends, which lost 6 bases and 0 bases, there was a span of 2 bases. The germline gives CDR1 SEHNR, CDR2 FQNEAQ (reference sequence). The CDR3 consists of 12 residues. CDR3 sequence reads: CASSATNEKLFF. The DNA of the CDR3 is TGTGCCAGCAGTGCAACTAATGAAAAACTGTTTTTT.

The V and J genes are TRBV4-1 and TRBJ2-7, with 9 bases matching TRBD2. The CDR3 loop spans 13 amino acids. Germline V gene lookup returns CDR1 MGHRA and CDR2 YSYEKL. With 1 base clipped from V and 6 bases from J, the junction kept 1 base outside the gene matches. The CDR3 protein is CASSQGSGGEQYF. The CDR3 DNA is TGCGCCAGCAGCCAAGGTAGCGGGGGCGAGCAGTACTTC.

J is TRBJ2-3 and V is TRBV11-2, with 8 bases matching TRBD1. The CDR3 spans 17 residues. V dropped 1 base and J dropped 1; count of bases not matched to a gene: 7. Per the germline V gene, CDR1 is SGHAT and CDR2 is FQNNGV. CDR3 sequence reads: CASSLGVGTGGTDTQYF. The CDR3 region has the DNA TGTGCCAGCAGCTTAGGAGTTGGGACAGGAGGCACAGATACGCAGTATTTT.

This chain uses TRBV19 with TRBJ2-1; TRBD1 might be the D (6 bases). In germline, CDR1 is LNHDA, CDR2 SQIVND (reference sequence). V was trimmed by 6 bases and J by 4 bases, leaving 13 bases between them. CDR3 length equals 14 residues. The CDR3 is CASSGTRIYNEQFF. CDR3 DNA sequence: TGTGCCAGTAGCGGGACAAGGATTTACAATGAGCAGTTCTTC.

The chain recombines TRBV13 with TRBJ2-6; no reliable D call. V shed 1 base and J shed 3 bases, with 7 bases lying between them. Germline V lookup: CDR1 PRHDT, CDR2 FYEKMQ (reference sequence). The CDR3 runs to 15 residues. In nucleotides, the CDR3 is TGTGCCAGCAGCTTAGAAGGGTATGGGGCCAACGTCCTGACTTTC. Translating it yields CASSLEGYGANVLTF.

The chain links TRBV6-1 to TRBJ1-6; no firm D call. Trimming took off 3 bases at V and 3 bases at J, with 9 bases between the two ends. The CDR3 totals 15 residues. The germline V gene has CDR1 MNHNS and CDR2 SASEGT. CDR3 coding DNA: TGTGCCAGCAGTGAGGGGAAGTACTATAATTCACCCCTCCACTTT. This codes for CASSEGKYYNSPLHF.

The chain recombines TRBV2 with TRBJ2-7, with D unresolved. The ends were cut back, 7 bases at V and 2 bases at J, with 9 bases in the middle. Germline V gene lookup returns CDR1 SNHLY and CDR2 FYNNEI. The CDR3 loop spans 12 amino acids. The CDR3 region has the DNA TGTGCCAGCAATAGGGATCCCTACGAGCAGTACTTC. It codes for CASNRDPYEQYF.

This rearrangement joins TRBV19 to TRBJ2-1; 8 bases agree with TRBD1. In germline, CDR1 is LNHDA, CDR2 SQIVND (reference sequence). V trimming: 1 base; J trimming: 6 bases; junction bases outside the gene matches: 5. The CDR3 covers 15 residues. The CDR3 DNA reads as TGTGCCAGTAGTATAGCGGGACAGGACCTCAATGAGCAGTTCTTC. It is translated as CASSIAGQDLNEQFF.

The chain is built from TRBV5-8 and TRBJ2-7, with D unresolved. Trimming took 4 bases from V and 2 from J, leaving 10 bases between them. The CDR3 loop spans 13 amino acids. Germline assignment: CDR1 SGHTS and CDR2 YDEGEE. The CDR3: CASSPTYTYEQYF. The CDR3 coding sequence is TGTGCCAGCAGCCCCACGTACACCTACGAGCAGTACTTC.